The subject of this entry is one T cell receptor (beta chain). Its antigen is not known. UMI-labeled TRB cDNA libraries were prepared by 5' RACE. TCRdb re-called the 5' RACE reads, yielding one record per CDR3 amino acid sequence without DNA. The table for this sample gives roughly 120,000 distinct CDR3 sequences. This sample stems from a study of CXCR3-negative and CXCR3-positive naive CD8 T cells. For the study at large: For each library, about 1.5 +/- 0.3 million TRB reads were obtained, some 130 million in total. Study-level findings and limits: Partly lower CXCR3 expression followed cryopreservation, and most assays relied on fresh PBMCs. CXCR3-positive naive cells carried more hydrophobic TRB CDR3s than CXCR3-negative ones.

The CDR3 runs 17 residues. CDR1 and CDR2 from the germline V gene are MNHNY and SVGAGI (reference sequence). The J gene is TRBJ2-1, the V gene TRBV6-6; TCRdb selects TRBD2, and the lack of DNA leaves this call unchecked. Sequenced: naive CXCR3+ CD8+ T cells from blood. The subset here: CD45RO-CCR7+CD27+CD95- naive CD8+ T cells expressing CXCR3 (TNR3+). This clonotype was obtained from a human donor in good health. Some clones in this sample may be carry-over from other donors' samples. CDR3 loop: CASSYLVSPELYNEQFF.